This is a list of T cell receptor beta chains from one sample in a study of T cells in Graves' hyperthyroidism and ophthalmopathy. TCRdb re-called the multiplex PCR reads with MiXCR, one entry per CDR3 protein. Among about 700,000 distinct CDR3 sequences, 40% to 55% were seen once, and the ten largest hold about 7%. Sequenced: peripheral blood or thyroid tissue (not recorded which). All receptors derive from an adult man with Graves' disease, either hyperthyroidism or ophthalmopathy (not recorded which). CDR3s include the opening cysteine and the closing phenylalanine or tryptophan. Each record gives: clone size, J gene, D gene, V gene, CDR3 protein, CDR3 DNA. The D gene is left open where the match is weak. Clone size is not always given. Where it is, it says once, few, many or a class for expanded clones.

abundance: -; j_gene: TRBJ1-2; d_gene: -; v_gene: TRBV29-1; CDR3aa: CSFGGGGYTF; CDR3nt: TGCAGCTTCGGGGGCGGTGGCTACACCTTC
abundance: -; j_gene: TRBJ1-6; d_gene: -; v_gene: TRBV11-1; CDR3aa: CASSTRQQGTNSPLHF; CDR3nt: TGTGCCAGCAGCACGCGACAACAGGGAACTAATTCACCCCTCCACTTT
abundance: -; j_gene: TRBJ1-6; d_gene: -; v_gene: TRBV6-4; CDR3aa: CASSDLRGGRNSPLHF; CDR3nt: TGTGCCAGCAGTGATCTTCGGGGCGGACGGAATTCACCCCTCCACTTT
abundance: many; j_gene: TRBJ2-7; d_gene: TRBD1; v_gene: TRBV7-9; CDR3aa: CASSLAGQGYEQYF; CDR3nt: TGTGCCAGCAGCTTAGCCGGACAGGGGTACGAGCAGTACTTC
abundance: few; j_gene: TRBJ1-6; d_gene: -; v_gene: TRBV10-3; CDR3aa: CATSDFRPASGGQSPLHF; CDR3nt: TGTGCCACCAGTGATTTTCGACCCGCCTCGGGGGGTCAATCACCCCTCCACTTT
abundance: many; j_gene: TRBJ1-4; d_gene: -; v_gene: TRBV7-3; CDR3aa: CASSFPDEKLFF; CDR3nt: TGTGCCAGCAGCTTTCCGGATGAAAAACTGTTTTTT
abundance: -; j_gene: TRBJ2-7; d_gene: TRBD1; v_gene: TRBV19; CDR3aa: CATDTGTGSYEQHF; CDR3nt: TGTGCCACCGACACCGGGACAGGATCCTACGAGCAGCACTTC
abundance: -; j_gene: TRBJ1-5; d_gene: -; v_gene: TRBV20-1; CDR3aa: CSARPGQLSNQPQHF; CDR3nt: TGCAGTGCTAGGCCGGGACAATTGAGCAATCAGCCCCAGCATTTT
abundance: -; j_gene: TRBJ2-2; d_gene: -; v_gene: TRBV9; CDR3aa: CASSQADTGELFF; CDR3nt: TGTGCCAGCAGCCAAGCGGACACCGGGGAGCTGTTTTTT
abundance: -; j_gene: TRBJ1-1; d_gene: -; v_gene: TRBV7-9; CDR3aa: CASSSRTRPAERTEAFF; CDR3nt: TGTGCCAGCAGCAGCCGGACACGGCCCGCAGAGAGGACTGAAGCTTTCTTT
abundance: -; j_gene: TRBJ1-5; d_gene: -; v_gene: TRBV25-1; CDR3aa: CASTRPGAAANQPQHF; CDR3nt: TGTGCCAGCACCCGTCCAGGAGCTGCGGCAAATCAGCCCCAGCATTTT
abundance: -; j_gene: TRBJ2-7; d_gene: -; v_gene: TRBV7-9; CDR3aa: CASGGPGSPSYEQYF; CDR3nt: TGTGCCAGCGGTGGGCCCGGATCCCCCTCCTACGAGCAGTACTTC
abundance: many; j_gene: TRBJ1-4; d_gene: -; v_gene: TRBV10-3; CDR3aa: CAISPGPGREKLFF; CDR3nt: TGTGCCATCAGCCCGGGACCGGGCCGTGAAAAACTGTTTTTT
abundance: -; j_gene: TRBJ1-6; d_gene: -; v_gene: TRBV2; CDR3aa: CASSRDTGSNSPLHF; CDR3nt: TGTGCCAGCAGCCGGGACACCGGCAGTAATTCACCCCTCCACTTT
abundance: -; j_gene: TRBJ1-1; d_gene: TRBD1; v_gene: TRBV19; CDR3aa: CASSSRPRGRNAEAFF; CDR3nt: TGTGCCAGTAGTAGCAGACCCAGGGGGAGGAACGCTGAAGCTTTCTTT
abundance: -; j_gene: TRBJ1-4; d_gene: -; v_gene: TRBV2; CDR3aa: CASSEAGMRADEKLFF; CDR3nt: TGTGCCAGCAGTGAAGCGGGGATGAGGGCAGATGAAAAACTGTTTTTT
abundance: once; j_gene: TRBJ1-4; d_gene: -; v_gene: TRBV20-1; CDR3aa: CSARVVNEKLFF; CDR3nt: TGCAGTGCTAGAGTAGTAAATGAAAAACTGTTTTTT
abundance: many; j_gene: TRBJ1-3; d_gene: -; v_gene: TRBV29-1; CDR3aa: CSVEGGSGNTIYF; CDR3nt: TGCAGCGTTGAAGGGGGCTCTGGAAACACCATATATTTT
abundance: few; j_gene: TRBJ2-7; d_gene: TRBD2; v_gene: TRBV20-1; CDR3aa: CSARWRGARGEQYF; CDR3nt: TGCAGTGCTAGATGGCGGGGGGCCAGGGGCGAGCAGTACTTC
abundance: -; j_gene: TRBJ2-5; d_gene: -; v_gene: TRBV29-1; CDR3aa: CSVEDRRAPTRGDQYF; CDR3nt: TGCAGCGTTGAAGATCGGAGAGCCCCAACACGCGGGGACCAGTACTTC
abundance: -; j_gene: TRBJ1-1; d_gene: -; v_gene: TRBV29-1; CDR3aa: CSVEVTGEGISFF; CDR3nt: TGCAGCGTTGAAGTCACCGGAGAGGGTATTTCCTTCTTT
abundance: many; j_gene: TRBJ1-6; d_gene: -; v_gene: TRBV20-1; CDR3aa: CSARVSGGYHSPLHF; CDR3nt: TGCAGTGCTAGAGTCTCCGGGGGGTACCATTCACCCCTCCACTTT
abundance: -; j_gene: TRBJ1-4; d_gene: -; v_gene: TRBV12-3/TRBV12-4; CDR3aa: CASSLRGGEEKLFF; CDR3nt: TGTGCCAGCAGTTTACGGGGAGGTGAAGAAAAACTGTTTTTT
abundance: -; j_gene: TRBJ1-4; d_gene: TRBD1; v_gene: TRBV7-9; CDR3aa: CASSLGDRDEKLFF; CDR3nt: TGTGCCAGCAGCTTGGGGGACAGGGACGAAAAACTGTTTTTT
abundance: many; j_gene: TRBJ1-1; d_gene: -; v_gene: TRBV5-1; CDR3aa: CASSLGQLSVAAFF; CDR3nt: TGCGCCAGCAGCTTGGGGCAGCTGAGTGTAGCAGCTTTCTTT
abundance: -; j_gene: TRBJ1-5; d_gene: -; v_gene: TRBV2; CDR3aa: CASLPGGESQPQHF; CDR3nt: TGTGCCAGCCTCCCCGGGGGGGAATCTCAGCCCCAGCATTTT
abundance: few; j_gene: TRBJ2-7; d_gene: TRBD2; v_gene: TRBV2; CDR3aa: CASSLGGGFYEQYF; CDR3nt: TGTGCCAGCAGTCTTGGGGGGGGGTTCTACGAGCAGTACTTC
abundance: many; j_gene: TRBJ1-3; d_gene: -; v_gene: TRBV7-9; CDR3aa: CASSLAWEEAGNTIYF; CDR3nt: TGTGCCAGCAGCTTAGCCTGGGAGGAGGCTGGAAACACCATATATTTT
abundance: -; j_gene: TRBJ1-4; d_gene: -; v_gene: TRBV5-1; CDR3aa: CTSVPSVPTGTNEKLFF; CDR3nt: -
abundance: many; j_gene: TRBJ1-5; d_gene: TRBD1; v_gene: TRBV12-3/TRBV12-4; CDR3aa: CASSPDRLGQPQHF; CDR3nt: TGTGCCAGCAGCCCGGACAGGTTGGGACAGCCCCAGCATTTT
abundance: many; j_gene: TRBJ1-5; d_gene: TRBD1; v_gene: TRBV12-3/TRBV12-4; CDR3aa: CASSLRDSPMHF; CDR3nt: TGTGCCAGCAGCCTACGGGACAGCCCTATGCATTTT
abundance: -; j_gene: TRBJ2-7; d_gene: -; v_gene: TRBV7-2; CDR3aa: CASSLGGGSHYEQYF; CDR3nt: TGTGCCAGCAGCTTGGGGGGCGGATCCCATTACGAGCAGTACTTC
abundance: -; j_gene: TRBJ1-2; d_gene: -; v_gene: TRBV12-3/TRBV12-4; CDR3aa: CASSAGQPSTF; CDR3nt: TGTGCCAGCAGTGCTGGACAGCCCTCCACCTTC
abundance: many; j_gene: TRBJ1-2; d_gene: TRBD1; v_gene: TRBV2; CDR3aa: CASIEDRPRGYGYTF; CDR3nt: TGTGCCAGCATTGAGGACAGGCCTCGCGGCTATGGCTACACCTTC
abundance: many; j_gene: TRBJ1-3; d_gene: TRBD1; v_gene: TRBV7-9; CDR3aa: CASSLGQAGNTIYF; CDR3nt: TGCGCCAGCAGCTTGGGACAGGCTGGAAACACCATATATTTT
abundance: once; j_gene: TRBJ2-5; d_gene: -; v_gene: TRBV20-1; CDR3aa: CSARGRGNQETQYF; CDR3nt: TGCAGTGCTAGAGGTCGAGGGAACCAAGAGACCCAGTACTTC